This T cell receptor beta chain was identified during a study of T-cell memory formation after mild COVID-19. Study-level background: There were largely donor-specific TCR clusters.

With regard to this clonotype: Its specificity is not known.

Study-level points and caveats: Confirmation was lacking for SARS-CoV-2 specificity of second-wave clones that peaked on day 37. Whereas later expanders leaned CD4+, clones contracting day 15 to 85 showed a balanced CD4/CD8 makeup.

The CDR3 extends over 15 amino acids. The germline gives CDR1 DFQATT, CDR2 SNEGSKA (reference sequence). The V end was cut by 2 bases, the J end by 4 bases, with 17 bases between. cDNA libraries for TCR alpha and TCR beta, carrying sample barcodes and UMIs, came from 5'RACE with constant-segment primers. TCRdb fed the 5' RACE reads into MiXCR, producing one record per CDR3 protein. The table lists more than 400,000 distinct CDR3 sequences, 15% to 20% of them singletons. The clonotype was recovered from an adult woman who had mild COVID-19 (a few samples of this study predate the infection). Cell type and time point are not known. This rearrangement joins TRBV20-1 to TRBJ1-1; possibly TRBD1 for D (5 bases). The specimen was PBMCs or a T cell subset sorted from them (not recorded which). The chain's CDR3 is CSARKPRGDSTEAFF. As DNA, the CDR3 is TGCAGTGCTAGAAAACCCCGAGGAGACAGCACTGAAGCTTTCTTT.